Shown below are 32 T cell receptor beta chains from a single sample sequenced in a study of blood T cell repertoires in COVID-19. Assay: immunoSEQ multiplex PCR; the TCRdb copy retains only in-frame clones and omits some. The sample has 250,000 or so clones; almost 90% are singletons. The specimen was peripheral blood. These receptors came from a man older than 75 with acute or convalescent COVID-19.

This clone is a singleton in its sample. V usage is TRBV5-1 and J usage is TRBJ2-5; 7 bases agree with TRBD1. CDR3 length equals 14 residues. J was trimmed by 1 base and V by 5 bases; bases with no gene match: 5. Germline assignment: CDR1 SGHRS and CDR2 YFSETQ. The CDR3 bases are TGCGCCAGCAGTCCGGGACAGCCCCAAGAGACCCAGTACTTC. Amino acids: CASSPGQPQETQYF.

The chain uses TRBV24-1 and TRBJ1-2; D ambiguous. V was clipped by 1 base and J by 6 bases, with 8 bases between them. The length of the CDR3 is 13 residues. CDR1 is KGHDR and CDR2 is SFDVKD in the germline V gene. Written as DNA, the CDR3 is TGTGCCACCAGTGATTTTACTGAGGATGGCTACACCTTC. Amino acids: CATSDFTEDGYTF.

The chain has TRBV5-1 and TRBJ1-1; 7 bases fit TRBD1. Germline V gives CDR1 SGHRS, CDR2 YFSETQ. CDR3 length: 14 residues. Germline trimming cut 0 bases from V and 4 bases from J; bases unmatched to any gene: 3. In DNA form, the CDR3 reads TGCGCCAGCAGCTTGGACAGGGGTGGCACTGAAGCTTTCTTT. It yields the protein CASSLDRGGTEAFF.

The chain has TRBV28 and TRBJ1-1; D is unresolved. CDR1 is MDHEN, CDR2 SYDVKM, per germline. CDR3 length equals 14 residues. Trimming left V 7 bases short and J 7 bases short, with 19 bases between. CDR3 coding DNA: TGTGCCAGCAATCTCCCCAGCCCTCGGGGTGAAGCTTTCTTT. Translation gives CASNLPSPRGEAFF.

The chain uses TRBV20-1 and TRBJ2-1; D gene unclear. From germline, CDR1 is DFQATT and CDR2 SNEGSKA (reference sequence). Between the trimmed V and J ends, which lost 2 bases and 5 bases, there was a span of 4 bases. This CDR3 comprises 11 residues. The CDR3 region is CSARTDNEQFF. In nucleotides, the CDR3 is TGCAGTGCTAGAACGGACAATGAGCAGTTCTTC.

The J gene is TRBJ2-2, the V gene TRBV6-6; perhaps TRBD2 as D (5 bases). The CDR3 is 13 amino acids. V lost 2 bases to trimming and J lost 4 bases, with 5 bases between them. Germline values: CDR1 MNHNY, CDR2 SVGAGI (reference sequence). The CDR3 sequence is CASSYAGTGELFF. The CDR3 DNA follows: TGTGCCAGCAGTTACGCGGGCACCGGGGAGCTGTTTTTT.

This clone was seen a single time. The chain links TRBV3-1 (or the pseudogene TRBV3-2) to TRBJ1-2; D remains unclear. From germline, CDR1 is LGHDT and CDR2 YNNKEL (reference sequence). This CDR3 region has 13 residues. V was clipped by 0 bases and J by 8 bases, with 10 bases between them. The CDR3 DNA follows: TGTGCCAGCAGCCAAGACGAGCTGCGGGGCTACACCTTC. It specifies CASSQDELRGYTF.

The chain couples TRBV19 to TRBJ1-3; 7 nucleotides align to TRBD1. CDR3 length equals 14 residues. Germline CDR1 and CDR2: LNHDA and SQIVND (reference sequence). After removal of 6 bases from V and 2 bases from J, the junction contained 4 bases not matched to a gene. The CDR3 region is CASSSTGAGNTIYF. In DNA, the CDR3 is TGTGCCAGTAGCTCTACAGGGGCTGGAAACACCATATATTTT.

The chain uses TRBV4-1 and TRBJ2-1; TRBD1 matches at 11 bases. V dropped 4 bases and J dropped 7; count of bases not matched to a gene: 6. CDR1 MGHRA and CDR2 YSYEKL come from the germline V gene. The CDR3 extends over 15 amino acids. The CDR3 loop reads CASSRGGTGGNEQFF. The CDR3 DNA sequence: TGCGCCAGCAGCCGAGGTGGGACAGGGGGGAATGAGCAGTTCTTC.

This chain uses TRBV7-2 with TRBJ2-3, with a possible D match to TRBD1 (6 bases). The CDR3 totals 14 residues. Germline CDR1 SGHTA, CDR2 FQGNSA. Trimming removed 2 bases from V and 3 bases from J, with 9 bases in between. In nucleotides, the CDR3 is TGTGCCAGCAGCTTAAACAGGGCGACAGATACGCAGTATTTT. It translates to CASSLNRATDTQYF.

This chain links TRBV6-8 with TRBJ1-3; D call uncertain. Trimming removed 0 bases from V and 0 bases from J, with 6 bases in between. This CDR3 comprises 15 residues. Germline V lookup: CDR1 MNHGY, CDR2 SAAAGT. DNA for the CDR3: TGTGCCAGCAGTTACTCGTTCAGCTCTGGAAACACCATATATTTT. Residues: CASSYSFSSGNTIYF.

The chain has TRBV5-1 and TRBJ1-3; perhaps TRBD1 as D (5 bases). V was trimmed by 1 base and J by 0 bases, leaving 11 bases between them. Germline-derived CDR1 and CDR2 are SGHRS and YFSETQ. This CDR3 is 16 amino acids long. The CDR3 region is CASSLSGRDSGNTIYF. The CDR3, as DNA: TGCGCCAGCAGCTTGAGTGGCAGGGACTCTGGAAACACCATATATTTT.

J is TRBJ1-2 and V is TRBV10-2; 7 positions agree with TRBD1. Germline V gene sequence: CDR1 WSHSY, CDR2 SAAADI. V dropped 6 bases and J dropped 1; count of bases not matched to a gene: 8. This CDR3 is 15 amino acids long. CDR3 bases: TGCGCCAGCAGGGAAGGGGGCCCAATTAACTATGGCTACACCTTC. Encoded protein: CASREGGPINYGYTF.

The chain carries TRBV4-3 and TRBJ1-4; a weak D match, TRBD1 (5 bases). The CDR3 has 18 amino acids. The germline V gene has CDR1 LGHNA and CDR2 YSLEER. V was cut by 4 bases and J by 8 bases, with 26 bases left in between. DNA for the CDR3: TGCGCCAGCAGCCCTGCAACCCCGGGACTTCAGGAGAGAGAAAAACTGTTTTTT. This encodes CASSPATPGLQEREKLFF.

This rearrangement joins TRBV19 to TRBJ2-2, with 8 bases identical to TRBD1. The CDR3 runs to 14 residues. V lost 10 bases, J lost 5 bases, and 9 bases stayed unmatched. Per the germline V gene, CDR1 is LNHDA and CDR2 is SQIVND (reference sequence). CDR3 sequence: CATPTGDVTGELFF. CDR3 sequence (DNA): TGTGCCACCCCGACAGGGGATGTAACCGGGGAGCTGTTTTTT.

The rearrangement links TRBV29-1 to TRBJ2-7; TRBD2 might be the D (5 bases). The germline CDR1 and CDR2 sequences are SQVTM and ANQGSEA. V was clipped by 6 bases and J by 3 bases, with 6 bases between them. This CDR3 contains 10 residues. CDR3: CSVRDYEQYF. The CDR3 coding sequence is TGCAGCGTGAGGGACTACGAGCAGTACTTC.

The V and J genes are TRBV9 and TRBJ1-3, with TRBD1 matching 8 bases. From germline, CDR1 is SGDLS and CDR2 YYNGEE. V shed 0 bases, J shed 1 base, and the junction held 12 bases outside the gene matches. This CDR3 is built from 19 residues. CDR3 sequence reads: CASSVAGEQGVGSGNTIYF. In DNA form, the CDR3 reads TGTGCCAGCAGCGTAGCTGGGGAACAGGGGGTAGGATCTGGAAACACCATATATTTT.

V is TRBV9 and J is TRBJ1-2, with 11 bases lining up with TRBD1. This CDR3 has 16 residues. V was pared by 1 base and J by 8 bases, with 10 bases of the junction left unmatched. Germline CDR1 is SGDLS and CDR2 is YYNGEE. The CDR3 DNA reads TGTGCCAGCAGCGTAAGCATGGACAGGGGGCAGGAGGGCTACACCTTC. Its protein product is CASSVSMDRGQEGYTF.

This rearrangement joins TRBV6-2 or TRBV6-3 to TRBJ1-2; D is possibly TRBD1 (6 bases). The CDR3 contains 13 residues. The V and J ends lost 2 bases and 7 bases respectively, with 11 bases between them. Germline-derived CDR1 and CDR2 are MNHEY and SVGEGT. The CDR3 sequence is CASSYQGIGGYTF. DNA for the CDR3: TGTGCCAGCAGTTACCAGGGGATCGGTGGCTACACCTTC.

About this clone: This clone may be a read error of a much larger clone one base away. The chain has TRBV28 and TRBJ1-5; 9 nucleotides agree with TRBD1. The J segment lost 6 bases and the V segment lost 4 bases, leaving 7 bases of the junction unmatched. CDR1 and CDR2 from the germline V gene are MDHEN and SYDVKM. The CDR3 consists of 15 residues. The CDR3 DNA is TGTGCCAGCAGTTCCCCCGGGACAGGGACTCAGCCCCAGCATTTT. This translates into CASSSPGTGTQPQHF.

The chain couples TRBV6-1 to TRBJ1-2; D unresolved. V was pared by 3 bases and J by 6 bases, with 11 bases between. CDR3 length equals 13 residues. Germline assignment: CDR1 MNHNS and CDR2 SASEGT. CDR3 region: CASSDGGFNGYTF. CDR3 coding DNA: TGTGCCAGCAGTGATGGAGGGTTTAATGGCTACACCTTC.

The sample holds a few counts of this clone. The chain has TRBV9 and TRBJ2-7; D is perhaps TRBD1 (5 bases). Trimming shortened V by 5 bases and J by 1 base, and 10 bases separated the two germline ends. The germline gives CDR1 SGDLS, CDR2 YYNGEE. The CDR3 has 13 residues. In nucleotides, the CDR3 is TGTGCCAGCAGTCAGTCAGGGTCCTACGAGCAGTACTTC. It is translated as CASSQSGSYEQYF.

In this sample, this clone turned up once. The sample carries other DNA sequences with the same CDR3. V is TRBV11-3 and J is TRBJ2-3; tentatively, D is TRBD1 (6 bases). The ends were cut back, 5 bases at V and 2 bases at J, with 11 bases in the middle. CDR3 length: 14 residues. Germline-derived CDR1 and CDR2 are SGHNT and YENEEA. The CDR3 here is CASSIGQSTDTQYF. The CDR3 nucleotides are TGTGCCAGCAGCATAGGACAGTCCACAGATACGCAGTATTTT.

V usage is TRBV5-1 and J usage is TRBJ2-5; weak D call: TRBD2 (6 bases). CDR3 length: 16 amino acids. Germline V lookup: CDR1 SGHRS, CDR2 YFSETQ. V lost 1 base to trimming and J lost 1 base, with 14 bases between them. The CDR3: CASSLQAGGPQETQYF. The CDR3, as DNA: TGCGCCAGCAGCTTGCAAGCGGGCGGCCCCCAAGAGACCCAGTACTTC. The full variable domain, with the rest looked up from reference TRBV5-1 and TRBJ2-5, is KAGVTQTPRYLIKTRGQQVTLSCSPISGHRSVSWYQQTPGQGLQFLFEYFSETQRNKGNFPGRFSGRQFSNSRSEMNVSTLELGDSALYLCASSLQAGGPQETQYFGPGTRLLVL.

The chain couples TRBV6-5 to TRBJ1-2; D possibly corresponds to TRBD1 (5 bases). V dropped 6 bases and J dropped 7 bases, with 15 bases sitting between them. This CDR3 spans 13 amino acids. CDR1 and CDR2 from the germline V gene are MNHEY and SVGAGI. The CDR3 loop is CASSPGGGTGYTF. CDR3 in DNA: TGTGCCAGCAGCCCCGGGGGGGGTACTGGCTACACCTTC.

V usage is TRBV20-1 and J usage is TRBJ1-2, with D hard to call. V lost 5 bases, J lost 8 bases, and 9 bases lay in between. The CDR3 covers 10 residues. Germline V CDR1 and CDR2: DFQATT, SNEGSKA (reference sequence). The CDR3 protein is CSAYRSGYTF. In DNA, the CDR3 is TGCAGTGCTTACAGAAGCGGCTACACCTTC.

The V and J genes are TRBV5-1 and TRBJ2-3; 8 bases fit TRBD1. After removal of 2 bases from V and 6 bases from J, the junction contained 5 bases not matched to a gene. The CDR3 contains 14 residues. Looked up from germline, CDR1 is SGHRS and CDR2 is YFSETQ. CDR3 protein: CASSLQGGSDTQYF. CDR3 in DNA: TGCGCCAGCAGCTTACAGGGGGGCAGCGATACGCAGTATTTT. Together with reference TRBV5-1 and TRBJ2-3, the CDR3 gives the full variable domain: KAGVTQTPRYLIKTRGQQVTLSCSPISGHRSVSWYQQTPGQGLQFLFEYFSETQRNKGNFPGRFSGRQFSNSRSEMNVSTLELGDSALYLCASSLQGGSDTQYFGPGTRLTVL.

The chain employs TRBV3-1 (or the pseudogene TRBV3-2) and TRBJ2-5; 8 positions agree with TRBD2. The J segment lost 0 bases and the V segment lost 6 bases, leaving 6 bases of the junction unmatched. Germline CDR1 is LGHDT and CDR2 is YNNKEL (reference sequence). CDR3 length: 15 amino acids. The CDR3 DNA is TGTGCCAGCAGGTTAGCGGGACCCTACCAAGAGACCCAGTACTTC. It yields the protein CASRLAGPYQETQYF.

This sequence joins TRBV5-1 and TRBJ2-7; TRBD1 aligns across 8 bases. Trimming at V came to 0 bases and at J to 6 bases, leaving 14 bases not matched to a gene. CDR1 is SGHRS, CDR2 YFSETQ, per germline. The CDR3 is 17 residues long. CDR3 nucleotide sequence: TGCGCCAGCAGCTTGGAAGGCTCGGTTACAGGGGGGTCCGAGCAGTACTTC. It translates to CASSLEGSVTGGSEQYF. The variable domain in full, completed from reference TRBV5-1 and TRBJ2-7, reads KAGVTQTPRYLIKTRGQQVTLSCSPISGHRSVSWYQQTPGQGLQFLFEYFSETQRNKGNFPGRFSGRQFSNSRSEMNVSTLELGDSALYLCASSLEGSVTGGSEQYFGPGTRLTVT.

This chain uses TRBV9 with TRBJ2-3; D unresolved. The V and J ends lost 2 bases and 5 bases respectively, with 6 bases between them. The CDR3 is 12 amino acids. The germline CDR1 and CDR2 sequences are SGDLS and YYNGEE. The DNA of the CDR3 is TGTGCCAGCAGCGTCACCGGAGATACGCAGTATTTT. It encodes CASSVTGDTQYF.

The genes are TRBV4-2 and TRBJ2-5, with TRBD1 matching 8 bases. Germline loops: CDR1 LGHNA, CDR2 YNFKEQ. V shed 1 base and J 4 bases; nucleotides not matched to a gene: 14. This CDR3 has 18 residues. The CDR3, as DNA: TGTGCCAGCAGCCAAGCCTCCCTGGGGGACAGGAACACAGAGACCCAGTACTTC. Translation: CASSQASLGDRNTETQYF.

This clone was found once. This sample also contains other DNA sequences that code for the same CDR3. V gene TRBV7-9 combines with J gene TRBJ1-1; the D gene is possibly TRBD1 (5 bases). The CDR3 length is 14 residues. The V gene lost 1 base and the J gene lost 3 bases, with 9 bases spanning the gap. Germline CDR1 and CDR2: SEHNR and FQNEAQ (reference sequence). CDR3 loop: CASSLVGGDTEAFF. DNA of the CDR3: TGTGCCAGCAGCTTAGTCGGGGGGGACACTGAAGCTTTCTTT.